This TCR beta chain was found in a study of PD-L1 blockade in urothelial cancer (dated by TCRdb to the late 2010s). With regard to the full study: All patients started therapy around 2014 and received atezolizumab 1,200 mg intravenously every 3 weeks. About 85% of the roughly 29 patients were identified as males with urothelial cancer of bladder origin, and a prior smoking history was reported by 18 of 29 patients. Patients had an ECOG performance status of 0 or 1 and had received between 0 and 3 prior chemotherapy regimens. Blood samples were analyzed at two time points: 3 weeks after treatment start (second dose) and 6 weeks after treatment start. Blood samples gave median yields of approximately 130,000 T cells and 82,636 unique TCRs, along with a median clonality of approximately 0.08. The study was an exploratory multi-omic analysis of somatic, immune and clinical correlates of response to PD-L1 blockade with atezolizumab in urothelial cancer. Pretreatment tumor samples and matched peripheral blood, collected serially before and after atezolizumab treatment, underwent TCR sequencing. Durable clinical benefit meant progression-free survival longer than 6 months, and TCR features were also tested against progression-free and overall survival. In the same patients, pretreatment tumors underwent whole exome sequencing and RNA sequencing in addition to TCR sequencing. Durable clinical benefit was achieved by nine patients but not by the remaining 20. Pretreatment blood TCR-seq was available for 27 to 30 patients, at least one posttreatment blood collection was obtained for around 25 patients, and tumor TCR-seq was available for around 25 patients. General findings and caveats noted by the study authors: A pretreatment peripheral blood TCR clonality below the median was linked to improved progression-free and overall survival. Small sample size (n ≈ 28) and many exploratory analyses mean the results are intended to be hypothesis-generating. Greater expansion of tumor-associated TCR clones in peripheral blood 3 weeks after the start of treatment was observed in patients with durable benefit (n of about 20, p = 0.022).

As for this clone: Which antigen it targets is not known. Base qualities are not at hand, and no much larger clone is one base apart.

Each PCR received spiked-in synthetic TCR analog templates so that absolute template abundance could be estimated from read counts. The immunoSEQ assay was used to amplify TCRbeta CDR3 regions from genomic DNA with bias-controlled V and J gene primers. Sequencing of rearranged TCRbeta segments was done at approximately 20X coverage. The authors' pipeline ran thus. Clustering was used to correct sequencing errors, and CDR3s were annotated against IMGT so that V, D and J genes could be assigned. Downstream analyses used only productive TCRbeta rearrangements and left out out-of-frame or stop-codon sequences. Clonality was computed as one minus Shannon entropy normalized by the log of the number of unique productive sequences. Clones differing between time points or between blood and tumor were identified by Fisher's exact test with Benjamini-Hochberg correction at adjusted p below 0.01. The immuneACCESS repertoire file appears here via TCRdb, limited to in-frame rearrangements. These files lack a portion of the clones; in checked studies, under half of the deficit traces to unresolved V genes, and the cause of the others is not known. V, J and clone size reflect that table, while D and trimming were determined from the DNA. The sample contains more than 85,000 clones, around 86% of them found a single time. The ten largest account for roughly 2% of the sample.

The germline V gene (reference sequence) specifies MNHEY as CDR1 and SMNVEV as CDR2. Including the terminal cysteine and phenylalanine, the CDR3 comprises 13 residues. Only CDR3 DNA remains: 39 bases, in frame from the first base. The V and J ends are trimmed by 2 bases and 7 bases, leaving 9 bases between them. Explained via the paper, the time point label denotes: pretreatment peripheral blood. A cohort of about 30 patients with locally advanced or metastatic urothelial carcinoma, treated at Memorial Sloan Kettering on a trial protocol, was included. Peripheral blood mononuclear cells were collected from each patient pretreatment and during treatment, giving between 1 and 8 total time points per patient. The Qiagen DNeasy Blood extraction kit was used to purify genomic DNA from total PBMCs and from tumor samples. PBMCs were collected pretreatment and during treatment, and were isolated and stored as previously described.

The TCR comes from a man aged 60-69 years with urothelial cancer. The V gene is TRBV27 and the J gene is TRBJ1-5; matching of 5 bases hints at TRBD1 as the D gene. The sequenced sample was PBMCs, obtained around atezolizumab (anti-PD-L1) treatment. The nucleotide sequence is TGTGCCAGCAGTTTAGCCAGGGCCCAGCCCCAGCATTTT. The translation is CASSLARAQPQHF.